What follows are 27 T cell receptor beta chains derived from one specimen sequenced in a study of T cell responses to AZD1222 COVID-19 vaccine (dated by TCRdb to the early 2020s). Library preparation employed the immunoSEQ multiplex PCR assay. What TCRdb holds here is the immuneACCESS table cut down to in-frame rearrangements. Part of the clones is not present; checked against another copy, under half of the missing clones reflect an unresolved V gene, and the others are unexplained. The sample table records 75,000 to 100,000 clones; just over 90% of these occur just once. The ten largest clones add up to approximately 12% of the sample. Explained via the paper, the time point label denotes: baseline before first vaccination. Sample: peripheral blood, taken on day 0 of AZD1222 vaccination. Receptor source: an adult in good health.

The chain is built from TRBV28 and TRBJ2-5; the match to TRBD1 covers 9 bases. The germline CDR1 and CDR2 sequences are MDHEN and SYDVKM. CDR3 length: 14 amino acids. V was pared by 5 bases and J by 9 bases, with 10 bases of the junction left unmatched. DNA of the CDR3: TGTGCCAGCAGTCCCCGGACAGGGGCAAGGGCCCAGTACTTC. It is translated as CASSPRTGARAQYF.

The chain combines TRBV6-2 or TRBV6-3 with TRBJ1-6; D gene unclear. V was clipped by 6 bases and J by 10 bases, with 13 bases between them. The CDR3 spans 13 residues. CDR1 is MNHEY and CDR2 is SVGEGT in the germline V gene. The CDR3 here is CASSFPLGSPLHF. The CDR3 DNA is TGTGCCAGCAGCTTCCCCCTCGGGTCACCCCTCCACTTT.

The V gene is TRBV3-1 (or the pseudogene TRBV3-2), the J gene TRBJ1-1, with no clear D. This CDR3 is 12 amino acids long. V was clipped by 2 bases and J by 2 bases, with 3 bases between them. Looked up from germline, CDR1 is LGHDT and CDR2 is YNNKEL (reference sequence). The CDR3 DNA reads TGTGCCAGCAGCCAACGTAACACTGAAGCTTTCTTT. Encoded protein: CASSQRNTEAFF.

The V gene is TRBV9, the J gene TRBJ1-5; D is possibly TRBD1 (5 bases). Germline V gene data show CDR1 as SGDLS and CDR2 as YYNGEE. There are 16 residues in the CDR3. V dropped 4 bases and J dropped 1 base, with 15 bases sitting between them. Here the CDR3 reads CASSSRGGESNQPQHF. The CDR3 DNA reads as TGTGCCAGCAGCTCCCGGGGCGGGGAAAGCAATCAGCCCCAGCATTTT.

The chain joins TRBV6-5 to TRBJ1-1; the D is unclear. The CDR3 consists of 15 residues. Trimming stripped 5 bases from V and 5 bases from J, with 18 bases between. Germline CDR1 and CDR2: MNHEY and SVGAGI. The DNA for the CDR3 is TGTGCCAGCAGTAAGGACCCTGGACGGAGGACTGAAGCTTTCTTT. Encoded protein: CASSKDPGRRTEAFF.

This sequence joins TRBV5-1 and TRBJ2-4, with a weak D call TRBD1 (6 bases). The V end was cut by 4 bases, the J end by 8 bases, with 16 bases between. Germline-derived CDR1 and CDR2 are SGHRS and YFSETQ. The CDR3 is made up of 14 amino acids. CDR3 amino acids: CASSPTGAGDIQYF. The CDR3 coding sequence is TGCGCCAGCAGCCCGACAGGCGCAGGCGACATTCAGTACTTC.

The chain is built from TRBV19 and TRBJ2-2, with a tentative D call TRBD1 (5 bases). The CDR3 extends over 13 amino acids. CDR1 LNHDA and CDR2 SQIVND come from the germline V gene (reference sequence). Trimming left V 6 bases short and J 3 bases short, with 8 bases between. CDR3 sequence: CASSGHYTGELFF. The CDR3 DNA is TGTGCCAGTAGCGGACACTACACCGGGGAGCTGTTTTTT.

The chain has TRBV6-5 and TRBJ1-5; possibly TRBD1 for D (5 bases). This CDR3 comprises 14 residues. The germline V and J ends were trimmed by 6 bases and 0 bases, with 9 bases remaining between them. Germline V gene sequence: CDR1 MNHEY, CDR2 SVGAGI. CDR3 loop: CASSRQYSNQPQHF. CDR3 in DNA: TGTGCCAGCAGCAGACAGTATAGCAATCAGCCCCAGCATTTT.

This clone has only one observation. The chain recombines TRBV5-8 with TRBJ1-4; a weak D match, TRBD1 (5 bases). Germline CDR1 and CDR2: SGHTS and YDEGEE. The CDR3 contains 15 residues. Trimming removed 2 bases from V and 7 bases from J, with 15 bases in between. Here the CDR3 reads CASSFLQGGSEKLFF. The CDR3 DNA reads TGTGCCAGCAGCTTTCTCCAGGGAGGAAGTGAAAAACTGTTTTTT.

Turning to this clone: The same CDR3 also results from other DNA sequences found in this sample. The V gene is TRBV9, the J gene TRBJ1-3; tentatively, D is TRBD1 (5 bases). CDR3 length: 16 residues. Trimming removed 0 bases at V and 2 bases at J, with 12 bases between. Germline V gene sequence: CDR1 SGDLS, CDR2 YYNGEE. In DNA, the CDR3 is TGTGCCAGCAGCGTAGGCGGCAGGGTGGCTGGAAACACCATATATTTT. Amino acid sequence: CASSVGGRVAGNTIYF.

This chain links TRBV2 with TRBJ2-3, with 12 bases lining up with TRBD1. Germline lookup yields CDR1 SNHLY and CDR2 FYNNEI. CDR3 length: 16 amino acids. V lost 7 bases to trimming and J lost 2 bases; unmatched junction nucleotides: 7. The CDR3: CASTWGQGANTDTQYF. CDR3 DNA: TGTGCCAGCACTTGGGGACAGGGGGCGAACACAGATACGCAGTATTTT.

The CDR3 loop reads CASRGMGDQPQHF. The DNA for the CDR3 is TGTGCCAGCAGAGGAATGGGAGATCAGCCCCAGCATTTT. V and J are TRBV25-1 and TRBJ1-5, with unresolved D. V lost 6 bases, J lost 5 bases, and 11 bases lay in between. There are 13 residues in the CDR3. CDR1 MGHDK and CDR2 SYGVNS come from the germline V gene.

The chain is built from TRBV12-5 and TRBJ2-1; TRBD1 or TRBD2 may be the D gene (6 bases each). The CDR3 totals 16 residues. Deletions cut 0 bases from V and 6 bases from J, with 15 bases between. Germline CDR1 and CDR2: LGHNT and FRNRAP. CDR3 in amino acids: CASGLVIGGPFNEQFF. Here the CDR3 DNA reads TGTGCTAGTGGTTTGGTAATAGGGGGGCCTTTCAATGAGCAGTTCTTC.

The chain uses TRBV5-1 and TRBJ2-7; TRBD2 aligns across 12 bases. With V trimmed by 4 bases and J by 2 bases, 13 bases remained unmatched. The germline CDR1 and CDR2 sequences are SGHRS and YFSETQ. CDR3 length equals 18 residues. CDR3 nucleotide sequence: TGCGCCAGCAGCCCCGGAACTAGCGGGGGGATTAGAACCTACGAGCAGTACTTC. It codes for CASSPGTSGGIRTYEQYF.

This clone was counted a single time. The chain joins TRBV28 to TRBJ1-2; D is perhaps TRBD1 (5 bases). Trimming took 6 bases from V and 5 from J, leaving 22 bases between them. Germline CDR1 reads MDHEN; CDR2 reads SYDVKM. The CDR3 runs to 16 residues. The CDR3 sequence is CASSFSWDSGGYGYTF. Written as DNA, the CDR3 is TGTGCCAGCAGCTTCTCATGGGACTCTGGGGGATATGGCTACACCTTC.

This chain uses TRBV27 with TRBJ2-7; D call uncertain. With 0 bases removed from V and 6 bases from J, the gap between germline ends came to 15 bases. The CDR3 is 15 amino acids. The germline CDR1 and CDR2 sequences are MNHEY and SMNVEV (reference sequence). The CDR3 region has the DNA TGTGCCAGCAGTTTATCGATAAAGGGTCCCCTCGAGCAGTACTTC. Protein: CASSLSIKGPLEQYF.

The chain employs TRBV7-9 and TRBJ1-1, with unresolved D. V dropped 5 bases and J dropped 0 bases, with 10 bases sitting between them. CDR1 SEHNR and CDR2 FQNEAQ come from the germline V gene (reference sequence). The CDR3 has 14 residues. The CDR3 bases are TGTGCCAGCAGCGCTAGGGTTGTGAACACTGAAGCTTTCTTT. Its protein product is CASSARVVNTEAFF.

The rearrangement joins TRBV29-1 to TRBJ2-3; the D gene could be TRBD1 or TRBD2 (6 bases each). Per the germline V gene, CDR1 is SQVTM and CDR2 is ANQGSEA. V dropped 6 bases and J dropped 4 bases, with 14 bases sitting between them. The CDR3 consists of 13 residues. CDR3 sequence: CSVSRGRADTQYF. DNA of the CDR3: TGCAGCGTCTCACGGGGGCGCGCAGATACGCAGTATTTT.

CDR3 region: CASSLASYEQYF. CDR3 coding DNA: TGCGCCAGCAGCTTGGCCTCCTACGAGCAGTACTTC. The chain employs TRBV5-1 and TRBJ2-7, with D unclear. Germline V lookup: CDR1 SGHRS, CDR2 YFSETQ. The length of the CDR3 is 12 residues. V was shortened by 0 bases and J by 0 bases, with 1 base between the two germline ends.

The V and J genes are TRBV3-1 (or the pseudogene TRBV3-2) and TRBJ1-6; D not certain. V was pared by 1 base and J by 7 bases, with 11 bases between. Germline loops: CDR1 LGHDT, CDR2 YNNKEL (reference sequence). The CDR3 runs 15 residues. CDR3 residues: CASSQAGRQNSPLHF. In nucleotides, the CDR3 is TGTGCCAGCAGCCAAGCAGGACGCCAGAATTCACCCCTCCACTTT.

The chain couples TRBV2 to TRBJ1-1; D is uncertain. The CDR3 consists of 14 residues. Germline V gene sequence: CDR1 SNHLY, CDR2 FYNNEI. V was shortened by 9 bases and J by 5 bases, with 19 bases between the two germline ends. Here the CDR3 DNA reads TGTGCCAGTTTGCGCCTGAAGGGTTTGACTGAAGCTTTCTTT. Translated, it gives CASLRLKGLTEAFF.

CDR3 residues: CASSYEGRVAKSGNTIYF. CDR3 DNA sequence: TGTGCCAGCAGCTACGAAGGACGGGTGGCGAAGTCTGGAAACACCATATATTTT. The chain employs TRBV7-2 and TRBJ1-3; D is ambiguous. With 4 bases removed from V and 1 base from J, the gap between germline ends came to 20 bases. CDR3 size: 18 residues. From germline, CDR1 is SGHTA and CDR2 FQGNSA.

The chain joins TRBV5-5 to TRBJ1-1, with D tentatively TRBD1 (5 bases). Germline V gene sequence: CDR1 SGHKS, CDR2 YYEKEE (reference sequence). The length of the CDR3 is 12 residues. With 2 bases removed from V and 5 bases from J, the gap between germline ends came to 7 bases. The CDR3 loop is CASSLGVTEAFF. The CDR3 region has the DNA TGTGCCAGCAGCTTAGGGGTAACTGAAGCTTTCTTT.

The chain links TRBV27 to TRBJ1-2, with TRBD1 as a possible D gene (6 bases). This CDR3 contains 13 residues. The germline V gene has CDR1 MNHEY and CDR2 SMNVEV (reference sequence). The V gene lost 4 bases and the J gene lost 4 bases, with 10 bases spanning the gap. As DNA, the CDR3 is TGTGCCAGCAGTTCAACAGGGCGCTATGGCTACACCTTC. Residues: CASSSTGRYGYTF.

The chain recombines TRBV7-8 with TRBJ2-1; 8 bases line up with TRBD1. The CDR3 has 14 amino acids. With 2 bases clipped from V and 9 bases from J, the junction kept 6 bases outside the gene matches. The germline gives CDR1 SGHVS, CDR2 FQNEAQ. In nucleotides, the CDR3 is TGTGCCAGCAGCTTAAGGACAGGGTTAGGTGAGCAGTTCTTC. As protein: CASSLRTGLGEQFF.

The V and J genes are TRBV9 and TRBJ2-5, with D possibly TRBD2 on 6 matching bases. The germline gives CDR1 SGDLS, CDR2 YYNGEE. This CDR3 is 17 amino acids long. Trimming left V 6 bases short and J 0 bases short, with 21 bases between. The CDR3: CASTRGGSGPYQETQYF. The CDR3 DNA follows: TGTGCCAGCACCCGTGGGGGGTCAGGTCCTTACCAAGAGACCCAGTACTTC.

V is TRBV6-5 and J is TRBJ2-7, with D maybe TRBD1 (5 bases). The CDR3 is 12 amino acids. Trimming left V 9 bases short and J 2 bases short, with 11 bases between. Per the germline V gene, CDR1 is MNHEY and CDR2 is SVGAGI. CDR3 sequence: CASSEGAYEQYF. In nucleotides, the CDR3 is TGTGCCAGTTCTGAAGGGGCCTACGAGCAGTACTTC.